The present T cell receptor beta chain was sequenced within a study of blood T cell repertoires in COVID-19. Whole-study context: COVID-19 samples from acute and convalescent phases originated in the United States, Italy and Spain. PBMCs, B-cell-depleted T cells, or T cells provided the cDNA or gDNA that made up the material.

In the original analysis: Estimated nucleated cell counts came from reference gene primer amplification. Some clones are missing from TCRdb's copy, which holds only in-frame ones; the method was immunoSEQ multiplex PCR. D and trimming come from the DNA, and the V and J calls and clone size come from that table. The sample contains roughly 240,000 clones, roughly 80% of which appear only once. Germline V lookup: CDR1 SGHAT, CDR2 FQNNGV. The CDR3 consists of 16 residues. V shed 1 base and J shed 1 base, with 13 bases lying between them. The specimen was peripheral blood. The chain carries TRBV11-2 and TRBJ1-1, with D tentatively TRBD1 (6 bases). The receptor comes from a woman in her sixties or seventies with acute or convalescent COVID-19. The CDR3 loop is CASSLVGPRGNTEAFF. The DNA of the CDR3 is TGTGCCAGCAGCTTAGTCGGGCCCAGGGGGAACACTGAAGCTTTCTTT.